Shown below are 24 T cell receptor beta chains from a single sample sequenced in a study of CD8+ T cells in alopecia areata. Sequencing relied on a cDNA template that was reverse transcribed from extracted RNA. Sequenced by immunoSEQ multiplex PCR; TCRdb stores in-frame clones only, minus some. The sample contains 200,000 or so clones, more than 30% of which appear only once. Documented treatment: oral pan-JAK inhibitor, 5-10 mg twice daily. Sequenced here: CD4+ T cells sorted from blood, sampled at approximately week 30, from a patient treated with tofacitinib. These receptors all stem from a human donor with alopecia areata.

In this sample, this clone turned up a few times. The chain couples TRBV7-9 to TRBJ2-7; no definite D call. There are 16 residues in the CDR3. Trimming removed 1 base from V and 3 bases from J, with 16 bases in between. Germline V gives CDR1 SEHNR, CDR2 FQNEAQ (reference sequence). The CDR3 nucleotides read TGTGCCAGCAGCTTAGGTGGGTGGACGAGAGACTACGAGCAGTACTTC. Protein sequence: CASSLGGWTRDYEQYF.

This clone was counted only a few times. V usage is TRBV7-8 and J usage is TRBJ2-7, with D perhaps TRBD1 (6 bases). The germline V gene encodes CDR1 SGHVS and CDR2 FQNEAQ. V lost 4 bases and J 4 bases, leaving 17 bases between the germline ends. There are 15 residues in the CDR3. The CDR3 loop is CASSSPGRGWYEQYF. The CDR3 bases are TGTGCCAGCAGCTCCCCCGGCAGGGGTTGGTACGAGCAGTACTTC.

The gene calls are TRBV18 and TRBJ2-2; no clear D gene. The CDR3 runs 14 residues. CDR1 KGHSH and CDR2 LQKENI come from the germline V gene. V was cut by 3 bases and J by 3 bases, with 8 bases left in between. The CDR3 DNA sequence: TGTGCCAGCTCACCGCAGACGGACACCGGGGAGCTGTTTTTT. Amino acids: CASSPQTDTGELFF.

The rearrangement joins TRBV6-6 to TRBJ1-2; TRBD1 aligns across 7 bases. The CDR3 has 15 amino acids. V was clipped by 5 bases and J by 2 bases; unmatched bases: 8. Germline CDR1 reads MNHNY; CDR2 reads SVGAGI (reference sequence). DNA of the CDR3: TGTGCCAGCAGTAACTTAGGGGGCGCAAACTATGGCTACACCTTC. It specifies CASSNLGGANYGYTF.

Only a few counts were recorded for this clone. The rearrangement uses TRBV27 and TRBJ2-1, with 7 bases identical to TRBD1. CDR1 MNHEY and CDR2 SMNVEV come from the germline V gene (reference sequence). This CDR3 contains 16 residues. Trimming took 5 bases from V and 1 from J; bases not matched to a gene: 8. The CDR3 DNA reads as TGTGCCAGCAGTCCGGGACAGTCAAGGTCCTACAATGAGCAGTTCTTC. Protein sequence: CASSPGQSRSYNEQFF.

A few counts support this clone. V usage is TRBV29-1 and J usage is TRBJ1-1; possible D gene TRBD1, 6 bases. Trimming removed 5 bases from V and 6 bases from J, with 22 bases in between. The CDR3 is 15 amino acids. Germline V gene lookup returns CDR1 SQVTM and CDR2 ANQGSEA. CDR3 in amino acids: CSVRPDYPNRAEAFF. As DNA, the CDR3 is TGCAGCGTTCGCCCTGACTACCCCAACAGGGCTGAAGCTTTCTTT.

The CDR3 loop reads CASSRGRGSYNEQFF. The DNA for the CDR3 is TGTGCCAGCAGCCGGGGCAGGGGCTCCTACAATGAGCAGTTCTTC. This sequence joins TRBV9 and TRBJ2-1, with a tentative D call TRBD1 (6 bases). This CDR3 contains 15 residues. The germline CDR1 and CDR2 sequences are SGDLS and YYNGEE. Trimming removed 4 bases from V and 0 bases from J, with 11 bases in between.

The chain carries TRBV15 and TRBJ2-3, with 7 nucleotides matching TRBD1. Germline trimming cut 0 bases from V and 6 bases from J; bases unmatched to any gene: 9. Germline CDR1 is LNHNV and CDR2 is YYDKDF (reference sequence). The CDR3 is 16 amino acids. This CDR3 reads CATSRERGGGLDTQYF. The CDR3 DNA sequence: TGTGCCACCAGCAGAGAAAGAGGGGGCGGCTTGGATACGCAGTATTTT.

This clone was picked up a small number of times. V gene TRBV9 combines with J gene TRBJ1-3, with TRBD1 as a possible D gene (6 bases). The CDR3 sequence is 17 residues long. In germline, CDR1 is SGDLS, CDR2 YYNGEE. V was clipped by 0 bases and J by 2 bases, with 15 bases between them. CDR3 protein: CASSVEPGVGPGNTIYF. CDR3 sequence (DNA): TGTGCCAGCAGCGTAGAGCCAGGGGTGGGCCCTGGAAACACCATATATTTT.

This clone was picked up a small number of times. The rearrangement uses TRBV30 and TRBJ2-5; tentatively, D is TRBD2 (5 bases). V lost 2 bases and J 5 bases, leaving 9 bases between the germline ends. The CDR3 is 12 amino acids. Germline values: CDR1 GTSNPN, CDR2 SVGIG (reference sequence). CDR3 in DNA: TGTGCCTGGAGTTCGCTAGCCGAGACCCAGTACTTC. The encoded protein is CAWSSLAETQYF.

V is TRBV29-1 and J is TRBJ2-3; weak D call: TRBD2 (5 bases). V lost 6 bases, J lost 2 bases, and 9 bases lay in between. Germline V CDR1 and CDR2: SQVTM, ANQGSEA. The CDR3 spans 12 residues. The CDR3 nucleotides read TGCAGCGTCCGGGATGCCACAGATACGCAGTATTTT. As protein: CSVRDATDTQYF.

The sample holds a few counts of this clone. The chain is built from TRBV7-9 and TRBJ2-5; D is possibly TRBD2 (6 bases). V lost 5 bases to trimming and J lost 2 bases, with 12 bases between them. Germline CDR1 is SEHNR and CDR2 is FQNEAQ (reference sequence). The CDR3 is 14 residues long. The CDR3 sequence: CASSPGTVQETQYF. CDR3 DNA sequence: TGTGCCAGCAGCCCGGGGACTGTTCAAGAGACCCAGTACTTC.

The V call is TRBV20-1, the J call TRBJ2-3; D gene ambiguous. The ends were cut back, 5 bases at V and 1 base at J, with 4 bases in the middle. The CDR3 runs 11 residues. Germline V gene data show CDR1 as DFQATT and CDR2 as SNEGSKA (reference sequence). The CDR3 bases are TGCAGTGCTTGGGGCACAGATACGCAGTATTTT. This codes for CSAWGTDTQYF.

This clone was counted between two and nine times. The identical CDR3 is also encoded by other nucleotide sequences in the sample. This rearrangement joins TRBV6-1 to TRBJ2-1; 12 bases agree with TRBD2. The V gene end was trimmed by 2 bases and the J gene end by 8 bases; junction bases not matched to a gene: 1. CDR1 and CDR2 from the germline V gene are MNHNS and SASEGT. This CDR3 is built from 14 residues. CDR3 protein: CASSERLAGDEQFF. CDR3 in DNA: TGTGCCAGCAGTGAACGACTAGCGGGAGATGAGCAGTTCTTC.

The chain combines TRBV7-9 with TRBJ2-3, with D possibly TRBD2 on 6 matching bases. The germline V gene has CDR1 SEHNR and CDR2 FQNEAQ (reference sequence). V was pared by 5 bases and J by 5 bases, with 17 bases between. The CDR3 is made up of 15 amino acids. In DNA form, the CDR3 reads TGTGCCAGCAGCGGATGGGGACCGGGAGAAGATACGCAGTATTTT. It specifies CASSGWGPGEDTQYF.

The chain has TRBV6-1 and TRBJ1-5, with 7 nucleotides matching TRBD1. CDR1 is MNHNS and CDR2 is SASEGT in the germline V gene. This CDR3 has 14 amino acids. V shed 3 bases, J shed 5 bases, and the junction held 4 bases outside the gene matches. This CDR3 is CASSDTGADQPQHF. In DNA, the CDR3 is TGTGCCAGCAGTGATACAGGGGCGGATCAGCCCCAGCATTTT.

This chain links TRBV15 with TRBJ2-1, with 8 positions matching TRBD2. The trim removed 2 bases at V and 6 bases at J, leaving 9 bases unmatched. Germline V lookup: CDR1 LNHNV, CDR2 YYDKDF (reference sequence). The CDR3 covers 16 residues. DNA of the CDR3: TGTGCCACCAGCAGATCGAGCGGGAGCTTTCCCAATGAGCAGTTCTTC. It translates to CATSRSSGSFPNEQFF. Looking up the rest from reference TRBV15 and TRBJ2-1 gives the full variable domain: DAMVIQNPRYQVTQFGKPVTLSCSQTLNHNVMYWYQQKSSQAPKLLFHYYDKDFNNEADTPDNFQSRRPNTSFCFLDIRSPGLGDTAMYLCATSRSSGSFPNEQFFGPGTRLTVL.

With regard to this clone: The sample has other DNA sequences that encode this CDR3 too. This chain joins TRBV29-1 and TRBJ1-1; no reliable D call. Trimming stripped 4 bases from V and 5 bases from J, with 5 bases between. The CDR3 has 10 amino acids. Germline V gives CDR1 SQVTM, CDR2 ANQGSEA. The CDR3 coding sequence is TGCAGCGTTGTGAGGACTGAAGCTTTCTTT. This gives the protein CSVVRTEAFF.

This rearrangement joins TRBV6-1 to TRBJ2-7; 12 nucleotides agree with TRBD1. Germline CDR1 MNHNS, CDR2 SASEGT. The CDR3 consists of 14 residues. Trimming took 6 bases from V and 7 from J; bases not matched to a gene: 7. The CDR3 region has the DNA TGTGCCAGCAGAGCCGGGACAGGGGGCAGTGAGCAGTACTTC. Its protein is CASRAGTGGSEQYF.

There are a few counts of this clone. The chain is built from TRBV6-1 and TRBJ1-1; the D is unclear. The CDR3 covers 14 residues. V shed 2 bases and J shed 0 bases, with 7 bases lying between them. Per the germline V gene, CDR1 is MNHNS and CDR2 is SASEGT. The CDR3 DNA follows: TGTGCCAGCAGTGAACCAGTTATGAACACTGAAGCTTTCTTT. Translated, it gives CASSEPVMNTEAFF.

V usage is TRBV7-9 and J usage is TRBJ1-2; a weak D match, TRBD1 (6 bases). The germline gives CDR1 SEHNR, CDR2 FQNEAQ (reference sequence). The CDR3 runs 15 residues. Trimming left V 5 bases short and J 4 bases short, with 17 bases between. CDR3 region: CASSLRDITSYGYTF. For the CDR3, the DNA is TGTGCCAGCAGCCTTCGGGACATCACATCCTATGGCTACACCTTC.

This clone was seen repeatedly, ten times or more. This sequence joins TRBV11-2 and TRBJ2-3; maybe TRBD1 (6 bases). The CDR3 is made up of 17 amino acids. The germline CDR1 and CDR2 sequences are SGHAT and FQNNGV. V was pared by 3 bases and J by 4 bases, with 20 bases between. For the CDR3, the DNA is TGTGCCAGCAGCTTCCGACTGACAGGACAAAGACCAGATACGCAGTATTTT. Protein product: CASSFRLTGQRPDTQYF. Looking up the rest from reference TRBV11-2 and TRBJ2-3 gives the full variable domain: EAGVAQSPRYKIIEKRQSVAFWCNPISGHATLYWYQQILGQGPKLLIQFQNNGVVDDSQLPKDRFSAERLKGVDSTLKIQPAKLEDSAVYLCASSFRLTGQRPDTQYFGPGTRLTVL.

This clone was found a few times. The chain uses TRBV27 and TRBJ2-2; TRBD2 aligns across 11 bases. Germline V CDR1 and CDR2: MNHEY, SMNVEV (reference sequence). CDR3 size: 14 residues. J lost 6 bases, V lost 11 bases, and 8 bases had no gene match. The CDR3 DNA is TGTGCCGCAGGGGGTAGCGGGAGGGCCGGGGAGCTGTTTTTT. As protein: CAAGGSGRAGELFF.

This clone has a handful of counts. The V gene is TRBV9, the J gene TRBJ2-5; 8 nucleotides line up with TRBD2. The length of the CDR3 is 15 residues. CDR1 is SGDLS and CDR2 is YYNGEE in the germline V gene. With V trimmed by 1 base and J by 5 bases, 7 bases remained unmatched. CDR3 sequence (DNA): TGTGCCAGCAGCGTAACTAGCGGCCGGGGCGAGACCCAGTACTTC. Translation: CASSVTSGRGETQYF.